The 2 T cell receptor beta chains presented below share a single source sample, sequenced in a study of primary melanoma T cells and metastatic recurrence. This table comes from immunoSEQ multiplex PCR, and its TCRdb copy is limited to in-frame clones, with some not included. In total, the table holds 55 to 75 clones. The sample was melanoma tumor tissue. The receptors here all came from a human donor with melanoma.

V usage is TRBV7-7 and J usage is TRBJ2-3, with a weak D call TRBD1 (5 bases). With 4 bases removed from V and 4 bases from J, the gap between germline ends came to 18 bases. The CDR3 is made up of 16 amino acids. CDR1 and CDR2 from the germline V gene are SSHAT and FNYEAQ (reference sequence). CDR3 sequence: CASSSSDILSSDTQYF. CDR3 sequence (DNA): TGTGCCAGCAGCTCCTCGGACATTTTGAGCTCAGATACGCAGTATTTT.

The chain couples TRBV16 to TRBJ1-1, with 8 bases lining up with TRBD1. The germline CDR1 and CDR2 sequences are KGHSY and FQNENV. The CDR3 loop spans 13 amino acids. V was clipped by 4 bases and J by 6 bases; unmatched bases: 4. The CDR3 coding sequence is TGTGCCAGCAGCCCCGACAGGGGATCTGAAGCTTTCTTT. This gives the protein CASSPDRGSEAFF.